This T cell receptor beta chain originates from a study of T cell repertoires in cytomegalovirus infection. TCRdb itself ran the reads through MiXCR, one entry per CDR3 protein. The table has fewer than 350,000 distinct CDR3 sequences, over 7.5% seen once. This clonotype was observed at least ten times. Its cognate antigen is unknown. Study observations and caveats: Carriage of CMV together with the relevant HLA was identifiable through cumulative public TCR beta family frequency. HLA-C-restricted, CMV-specific TCR beta clonotypes were dominant ex vivo.

From germline, CDR1 is SGHTA and CDR2 FQGTGA. With V trimmed by 0 bases and J by 2 bases, 1 base remained unmatched. This CDR3 spans 16 amino acids. The TCR originated in a human donor in good health (CMV status not recorded). Some clones in this sample may be carry-over from other donors' samples. Sequenced input: PBMCs. The chain couples TRBV7-3 to TRBJ2-6, with 7 bases fitting TRBD1. For the CDR3, the DNA is TGTGCCAGCAGCTTAACTACAGGGGCTGGGGCCAACGTCCTGACTTTC. Its protein is CASSLTTGAGANVLTF.